This entry lists 10 T cell receptor beta chains sequenced from one sample in a study of T cell repertoires in cytomegalovirus infection (dated by TCRdb to the late 2010s). This specimen's treatment or condition label, per the study, means: in vitro stimulation with specific CMV peptide epitopes to enrich CMV-specific T cells. These receptors have no known antigen. The sample was run on an Illumina HiSeq 1500. TCRdb took the public reads, trimmed them with fastp at Q25, ran MiXCR for clone calling and kept in-frame beta chains. For every CDR3 protein sequence, its rows merge into one entry that carries the most common genes and DNA. The sample table shows more than 250,000 distinct CDR3 sequences, and 20% to 30% are seen once. About 14% of the sample goes to the ten largest clones. The starting material was cultured PBMCs, obtained from culture after CMV antigen stimulation. The receptors were sampled from a human donor in good health (CMV status not recorded). Some clones in this sample may be carry-over from other donors' samples.

This clonotype was counted only a few times. V gene TRBV4-3 combines with J gene TRBJ1-2; D uncertain. V was trimmed by 0 bases and J by 1 base, leaving 9 bases between them. Germline CDR1 LGHNA, CDR2 YSLEER. The CDR3 extends over 15 amino acids. CDR3 sequence: CASSQDPGLNYGYTF. Written as DNA, the CDR3 is TGCGCCAGCAGCCAAGATCCAGGCCTTAACTATGGCTACACCTTC.

This chain uses TRBV5-4 with TRBJ1-3; D is possibly TRBD1 (5 bases). CDR1 and CDR2 from the germline V gene are SGHNT and YYREEE (reference sequence). CDR3 length: 14 residues. Deletions cut 1 base from V and 4 bases from J, with 9 bases between. DNA for the CDR3: TGTGCCAGCAGCTTGTGGGGGAACGGAAACACCATATATTTT. Translated, it gives CASSLWGNGNTIYF.

This clonotype was found many times. The rearrangement joins TRBV7-2 to TRBJ2-2; 8 bases line up with TRBD1. V gave up 5 bases and J gave up 8 bases; unmatched junction bases: 4. The CDR3 consists of 13 residues. Per germline, CDR1 SGHTA and CDR2 FQGNSA. The chain's CDR3 is CASSTDRAGELFF. For the CDR3, the DNA is TGTGCCAGCAGCACGGACAGGGCTGGGGAGCTGTTTTTT.

This clonotype has ten or more counts. J is TRBJ1-4 and V is TRBV7-8; D is unclear. CDR1 and CDR2 (germline): SGHVS, FQNEAQ. Deletions cut 5 bases from V and 7 bases from J, with 17 bases between. The CDR3 length is 15 residues. CDR3 sequence: CASSPEPRAAEKLFF. In nucleotides, the CDR3 is TGTGCCAGCAGCCCCGAGCCCCGTGCAGCTGAAAAACTGTTTTTT.

V gene TRBV28 combines with J gene TRBJ1-5; weak D call: TRBD1 (5 bases). The CDR3 has 14 amino acids. Germline V gene lookup returns CDR1 MDHEN and CDR2 SYDVKM. V dropped 6 bases and J dropped 1 base, with 10 bases sitting between them. The CDR3 here is CASSRGPSNQPQHF. CDR3 DNA sequence: TGTGCCAGCAGCCGGGGACCAAGCAATCAGCCCCAGCATTTT.

In this sample, this clonotype turned up a few times. The chain links TRBV6-2 or TRBV6-3 to TRBJ1-4, with TRBD1 as a possible D gene (6 bases). The germline gives CDR1 MNHEY, CDR2 SVGEGT. V was trimmed by 10 bases and J by 6 bases, leaving 21 bases between them. This CDR3 comprises 15 residues. CDR3 in DNA: TGTGCCACTCGCGACAGGCCGGCGTACCATGAAAAACTGTTTTTT. Translation: CATRDRPAYHEKLFF.

This clonotype was counted a few times. The V call is TRBV19, the J call TRBJ2-3; 8 bases are shared with TRBD2. J gave up 2 bases and V 2 bases, and 9 bases lay outside the gene matches. Germline CDR1 is LNHDA and CDR2 is SQIVND (reference sequence). The CDR3 loop spans 17 amino acids. The CDR3 is CASSITRAGDPTDTQYF. CDR3 bases: TGTGCCAGTAGTATAACTAGAGCGGGGGACCCCACAGATACGCAGTATTTT.

The rearrangement joins TRBV7-2 to TRBJ2-7, with D perhaps matching TRBD1 (6 bases). Germline V gene sequence: CDR1 SGHTA, CDR2 FQGNSA. V lost 2 bases and J 4 bases, leaving 15 bases between the germline ends. This CDR3 spans 15 amino acids. The CDR3 DNA reads as TGTGCCAGCAGCTTAAAAAGGACAGACTTATACGAGCAGTACTTC. Its protein product is CASSLKRTDLYEQYF.

This clonotype was observed many times. V gene TRBV7-2 combines with J gene TRBJ1-1; D is undetermined. Looked up from germline, CDR1 is SGHTA and CDR2 is FQGNSA. Trimming shortened V by 3 bases and J by 4 bases, and 12 bases separated the two germline ends. CDR3 length equals 14 residues. CDR3 in DNA: TGTGCCAGCAGCTTCCCCAGTGAGGGCACTGAAGCTTTCTTT. It is translated as CASSFPSEGTEAFF. The whole variable domain, filled in from reference TRBV7-2 and TRBJ1-1, reads GAGVSQSPSNKVTEKGKDVELRCDPISGHTALYWYRQSLGQGLEFLIYFQGNSAPDKSGLPSDRFSAERTGGSVSTLTIQRTQQEDSAVYLCASSFPSEGTEAFFGQGTRLTVV.

This clonotype was detected a few times. This sequence joins TRBV6-5 and TRBJ2-7; TRBD2 might be the D (5 bases). Trimming removed 2 bases at V and 3 bases at J, with 11 bases between. Per germline, CDR1 MNHEY and CDR2 SVGAGI. This CDR3 is built from 14 residues. The CDR3: CASSYGVGVYEQYF. CDR3 nucleotides: TGTGCCAGCAGTTACGGAGTGGGAGTCTACGAGCAGTACTTC.